This T cell receptor beta chain is drawn from a study of tumor-infiltrating lymphocytes in primary liver carcinoma. Study summary: Sample counts of productive TCRbeta reads spanned roughly 3.65 to 7.13 million; these counts were similar across tissue types.

Of note for this clonotype: The antigen is not known. Because it lacks the conserved phenylalanine or tryptophan at the end, this CDR3 is likely a read error.

Without any cell sorting, roughly 17-31 mg of bulk tissue yielded co-extracted RNA and DNA. Study conclusions and caveats: Pairs of tumor regions overlapped more than tumor-adjacent and tumor-blood pairs did. The top-250-clone fraction was significantly higher in tumors than in blood (p = 0.039). Merely some 8-24% of top clones spanned all five tumor regions.

With a constant-region primer, TCR beta cDNA was made from 450 to 500 ng of total RNA. Library construction for TCR beta comprised three nested multiplex PCR rounds performed with slightly modified ARM-PCR. Using its own MiXCR run on the multiplex PCR reads, TCRdb lists one record per CDR3 protein. The data show 95,000 to 150,000 distinct CDR3 sequences, 65% seen once. The origin of this receptor is a woman in her sixties or seventies with primary liver carcinoma and hepatitis B virus infection. Sequenced input: liver tumor tissue from sampling region 1. Subset here: tumor region T1, superior pole.

Here the CDR3 reads CASSPPQGPIEELFI. The DNA for the CDR3 is TGTGCCAGCAGCCCTCCGCAAGGACCGATCGAGGAGCTGTTTATT. The gene calls are TRBV11-2 and TRBJ2-2; D is undetermined. CDR3 size: 15 residues. The germline CDR1 and CDR2 sequences are SGHAT and FQNNGV. The germline V and J ends were trimmed by 5 bases and 10 bases, with 20 bases remaining between them.